A selection of T cell receptor beta chains follows, all from one sample in a study of T cell changes during pregnancy in multiple sclerosis. Clones were read by immunoSEQ multiplex PCR, and TCRdb kept only the in-frame ones, dropping some. The sample has 40,000 to 50,000 clones; around 90% are singletons. The sequenced sample was CD4+ T cells from peripheral blood mononuclear cells, obtained before pregnancy. The receptors were sampled from a female donor with multiple sclerosis, enrolled in a pregnancy study. CDR3s include the opening cysteine and the closing phenylalanine or tryptophan. The order of the fields is D gene, clone size, J gene, V gene, CDR3 DNA, CDR3 protein. The D gene is left open where the match is weak. Clone size, where shown, is once, few, many, or a class for clones that have expanded.

NA | NA | TRBJ2-7 | TRBV28 | TGTGCCACGGGGTGGCCCGGACGTTTAGTCTACGAGCAGTACTTC | CATGWPGRLVYEQYF
TRBD2 | NA | TRBJ2-3 | TRBV27 | TGTGCCAGCAGCCCCGGGTTGGCTAGCGGGCCCTCAGATACGCAGTATTTT | CASSPGLASGPSDTQYF
TRBD2 | few | TRBJ2-3 | TRBV15 | TGTGCCACCAGCAGAGAAAGGGGCGGGAGAACAGATACGCAGTATTTT | CATSRERGGRTDTQYF
TRBD1 | NA | TRBJ1-5 | TRBV28 | TGTGCCAGCAGATCAAGGGGTGGGACAGGGGGCCCCAATAAGCCCCAGCATTTT | CASRSRGGTGGPNKPQHF
NA | NA | TRBJ1-5 | TRBV6-1 | TGTGCCAGCAGTGAACAGGGAGGAAATCAGCCCCAGCATTTT | CASSEQGGNQPQHF
TRBD1 | NA | TRBJ1-1 | TRBV7-8 | TGTGCCAGCAGCTTAGCTGGAGGGGGCGCTGAAGCTTTCTTT | CASSLAGGGAEAFF
NA | NA | TRBJ2-1 | TRBV15 | TGTGCCACCAGCAGACCCTCTAGCAGGCCTTACAATGAGCAGTTCTTC | CATSRPSSRPYNEQFF
TRBD2 | NA | TRBJ2-1 | TRBV29-1 | TGCAGCCTTGGACTAGCCGAATCCCGTACATACAATGAGCAGTTCTTC | CSLGLAESRTYNEQFF
TRBD1 | NA | TRBJ1-2 | TRBV10-3 | TGTGCCATCAGTGAGTTCTCTGGGACAGGGAGAAACTATGGCTACACCTTC | CAISEFSGTGRNYGYTF
NA | NA | TRBJ1-2 | TRBV6-5 | TGTGCCAGCAGAAGCCGCAGGGAAAACTATGGCTACACCTTC | CASRSRRENYGYTF
TRBD1 | NA | TRBJ1-1 | TRBV5-4 | TGTGCCAGCAGCTCGGGACAGGGCAAAACGGCTTTCTTT | CASSSGQGKTAFF